Sequencing of this TCR beta chain was carried out in a study of T cell repertoires in cytomegalovirus infection. Study as a whole: The study used recently identified HLA-C-restricted and well-studied HLA-B-restricted CMV epitopes. The public TCR beta signatures pointed to both CMV infection and matching HLA type. Overall study findings and caveats: It was HLA-C-restricted CMV-specific TCR beta clonotypes that dominated the response ex vivo.

From germline, CDR1 is MNHEY and CDR2 SMNVEV (reference sequence). The CDR3 spans 15 residues. V was clipped by 2 bases and J by 1 base, with 10 bases between them. MiXCR, run by TCRdb on the reads, gives a single entry per CDR3 protein. The table has approximately 1,000,000 distinct CDR3 sequences, about a third seen once; the top ten hold more than 12%. To note about this clonotype: Antigen: not known.

Sequenced here: cultured CD8+ T cells from PBMCs, sampled from culture after CMV antigen stimulation. This sequence was found in a human donor in good health (CMV status not recorded). Some clones in this sample may be carry-over from other donors' samples. The genes are TRBV27 and TRBJ2-3, with D possibly TRBD2 on 6 matching bases. CDR3 nucleotide sequence: TGTGCCAGCAGTTTACCCGGGGGACGCACAGATACGCAGTATTTT. Translating gives CASSLPGGRTDTQYF.